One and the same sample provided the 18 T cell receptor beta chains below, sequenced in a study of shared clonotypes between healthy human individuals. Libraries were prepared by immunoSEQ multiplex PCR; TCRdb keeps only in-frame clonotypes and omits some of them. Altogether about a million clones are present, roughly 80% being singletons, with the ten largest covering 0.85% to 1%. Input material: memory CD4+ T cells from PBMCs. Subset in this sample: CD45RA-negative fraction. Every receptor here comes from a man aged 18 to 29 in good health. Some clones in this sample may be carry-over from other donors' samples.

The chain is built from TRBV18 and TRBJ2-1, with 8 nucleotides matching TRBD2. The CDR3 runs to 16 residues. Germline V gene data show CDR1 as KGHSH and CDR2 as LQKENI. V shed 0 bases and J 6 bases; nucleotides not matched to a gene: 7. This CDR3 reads CASSPPNKRGTNEQFF. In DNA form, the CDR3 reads TGTGCCAGCTCACCACCAAACAAGCGGGGGACCAATGAGCAGTTCTTC.

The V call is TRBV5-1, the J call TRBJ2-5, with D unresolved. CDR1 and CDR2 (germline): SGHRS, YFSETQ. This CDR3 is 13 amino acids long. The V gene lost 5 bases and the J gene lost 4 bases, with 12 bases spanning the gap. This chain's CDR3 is CASRSATSETQYF. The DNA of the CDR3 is TGCGCCAGCAGATCTGCGACCTCAGAGACCCAGTACTTC. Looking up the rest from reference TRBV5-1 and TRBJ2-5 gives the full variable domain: KAGVTQTPRYLIKTRGQQVTLSCSPISGHRSVSWYQQTPGQGLQFLFEYFSETQRNKGNFPGRFSGRQFSNSRSEMNVSTLELGDSALYLCASRSATSETQYFGPGTRLLVL.

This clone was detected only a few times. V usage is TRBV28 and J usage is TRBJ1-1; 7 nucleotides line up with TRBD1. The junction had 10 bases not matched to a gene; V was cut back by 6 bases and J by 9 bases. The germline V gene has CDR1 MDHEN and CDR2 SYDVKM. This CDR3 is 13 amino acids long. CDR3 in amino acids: CASRGTNRGQAFF. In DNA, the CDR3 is TGTGCCAGCAGGGGAACTAACAGGGGTCAAGCTTTCTTT.

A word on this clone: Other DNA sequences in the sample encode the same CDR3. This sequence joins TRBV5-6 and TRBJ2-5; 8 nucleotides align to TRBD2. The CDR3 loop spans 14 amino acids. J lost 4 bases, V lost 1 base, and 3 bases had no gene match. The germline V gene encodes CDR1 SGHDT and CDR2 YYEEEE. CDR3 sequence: CASSLLAGGETQYF. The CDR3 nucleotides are TGTGCCAGCAGCTTGTTGGCGGGGGGAGAGACCCAGTACTTC.

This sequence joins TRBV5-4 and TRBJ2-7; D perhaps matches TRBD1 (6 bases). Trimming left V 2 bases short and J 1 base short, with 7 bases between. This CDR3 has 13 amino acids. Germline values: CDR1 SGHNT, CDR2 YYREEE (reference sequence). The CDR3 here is CASSFDRSYEQYF. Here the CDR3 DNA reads TGTGCCAGCAGCTTCGACAGGTCCTACGAGCAGTACTTC.

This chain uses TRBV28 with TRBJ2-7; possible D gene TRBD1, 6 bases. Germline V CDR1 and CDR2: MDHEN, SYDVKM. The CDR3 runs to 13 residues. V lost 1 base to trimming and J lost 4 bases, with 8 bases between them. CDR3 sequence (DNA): TGTGCCAGCAGTTTATTAGGACAGTACGAGCAGTACTTC. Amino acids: CASSLLGQYEQYF.

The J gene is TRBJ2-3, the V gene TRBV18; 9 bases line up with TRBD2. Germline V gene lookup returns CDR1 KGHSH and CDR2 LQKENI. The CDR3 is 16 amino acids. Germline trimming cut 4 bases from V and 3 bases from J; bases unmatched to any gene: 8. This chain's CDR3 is CASSRYPAGGTDTQYF. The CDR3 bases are TGTGCCAGCTCACGGTATCCAGCGGGAGGAACAGATACGCAGTATTTT.

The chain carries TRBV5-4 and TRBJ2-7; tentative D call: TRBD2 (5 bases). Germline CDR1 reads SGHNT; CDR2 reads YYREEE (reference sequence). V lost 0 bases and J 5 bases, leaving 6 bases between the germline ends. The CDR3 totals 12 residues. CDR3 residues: CASSLAGDEQYF. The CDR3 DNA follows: TGTGCCAGCAGCTTGGCCGGGGACGAGCAGTACTTC. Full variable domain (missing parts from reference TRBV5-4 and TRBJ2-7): ETGVTQSPTHLIKTRGQQVTLRCSSQSGHNTVSWYQQALGQGPQFIFQYYREEENGRGNFPPRFSGLQFPNYSSELNVNALELDDSALYLCASSLAGDEQYFGPGTRLTVT.

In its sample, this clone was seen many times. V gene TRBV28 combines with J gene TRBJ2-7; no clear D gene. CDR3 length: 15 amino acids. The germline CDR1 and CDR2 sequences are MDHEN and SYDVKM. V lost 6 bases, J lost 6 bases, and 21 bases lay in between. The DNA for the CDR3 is TGTGCCAGCAGCCCTGCTTGGGCAGCGCTCGGCGAGCAGTACTTC. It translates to CASSPAWAALGEQYF.

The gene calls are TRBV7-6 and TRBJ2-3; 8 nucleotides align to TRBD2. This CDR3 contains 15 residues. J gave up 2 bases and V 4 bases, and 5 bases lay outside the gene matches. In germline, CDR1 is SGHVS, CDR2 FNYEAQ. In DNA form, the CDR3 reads TGTGCCAGCAGCTCCCTAGCGGGCTTCACAGATACGCAGTATTTT. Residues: CASSSLAGFTDTQYF.

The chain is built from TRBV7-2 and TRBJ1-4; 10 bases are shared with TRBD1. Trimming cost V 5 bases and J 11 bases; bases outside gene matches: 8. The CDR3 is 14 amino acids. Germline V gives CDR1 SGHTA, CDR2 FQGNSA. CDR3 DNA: TGTGCCAGCAGCCACGACAGGGGGCGGGGGAAACTGTTTTTT. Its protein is CASSHDRGRGKLFF.

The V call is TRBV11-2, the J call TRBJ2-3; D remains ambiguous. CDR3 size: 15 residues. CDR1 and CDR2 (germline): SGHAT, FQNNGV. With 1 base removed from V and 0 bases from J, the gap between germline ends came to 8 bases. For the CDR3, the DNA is TGTGCCAGCAGCTTAGGGCAGACGAGCACAGATACGCAGTATTTT. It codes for CASSLGQTSTDTQYF. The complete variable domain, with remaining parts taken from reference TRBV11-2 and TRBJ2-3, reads EAGVAQSPRYKIIEKRQSVAFWCNPISGHATLYWYQQILGQGPKLLIQFQNNGVVDDSQLPKDRFSAERLKGVDSTLKIQPAKLEDSAVYLCASSLGQTSTDTQYFGPGTRLTVL.

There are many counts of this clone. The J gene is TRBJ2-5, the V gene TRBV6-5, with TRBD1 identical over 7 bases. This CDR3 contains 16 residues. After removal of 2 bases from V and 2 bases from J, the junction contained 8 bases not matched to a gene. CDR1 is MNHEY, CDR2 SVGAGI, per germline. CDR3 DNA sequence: TGTGCCAGCAGTTACCGACAGGGCTCGGGGCAAGAGACCCAGTACTTC. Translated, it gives CASSYRQGSGQETQYF.

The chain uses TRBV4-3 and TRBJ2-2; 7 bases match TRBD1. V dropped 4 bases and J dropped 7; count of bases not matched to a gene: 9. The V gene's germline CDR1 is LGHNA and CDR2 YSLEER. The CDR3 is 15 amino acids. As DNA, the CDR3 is TGCGCCAGCAGCCGGACAGACAGGGCTGGCGGGGAGCTGTTTTTT. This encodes CASSRTDRAGGELFF.

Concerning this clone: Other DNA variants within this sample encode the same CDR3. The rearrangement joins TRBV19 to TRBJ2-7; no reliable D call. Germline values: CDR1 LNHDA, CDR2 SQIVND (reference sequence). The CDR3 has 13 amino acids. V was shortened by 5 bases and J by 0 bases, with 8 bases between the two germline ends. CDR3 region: CASSLSGSYEQYF. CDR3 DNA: TGTGCCAGTAGTCTCTCGGGCTCCTACGAGCAGTACTTC. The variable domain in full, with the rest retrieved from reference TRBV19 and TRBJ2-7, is DGGITQSPKYLFRKEGQNVTLSCEQNLNHDAMYWYRQDPGQGLRLIYYSQIVNDFQKGDIAEGYSVSREKKESFPLTVTSAQKNPTAFYLCASSLSGSYEQYFGPGTRLTVT.

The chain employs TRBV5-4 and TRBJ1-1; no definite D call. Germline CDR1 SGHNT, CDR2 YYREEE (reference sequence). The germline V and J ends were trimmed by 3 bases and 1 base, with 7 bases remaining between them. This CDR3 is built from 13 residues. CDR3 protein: CASSSFPNTEAFF. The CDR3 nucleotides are TGTGCCAGCAGCTCCTTTCCGAACACTGAAGCTTTCTTT.

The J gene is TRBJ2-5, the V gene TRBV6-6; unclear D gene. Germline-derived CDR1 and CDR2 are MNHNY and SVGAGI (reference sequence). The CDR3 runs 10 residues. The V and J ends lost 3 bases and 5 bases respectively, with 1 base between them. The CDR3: CASSYETQYF. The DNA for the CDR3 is TGTGCCAGCAGTTATGAGACCCAGTACTTC.

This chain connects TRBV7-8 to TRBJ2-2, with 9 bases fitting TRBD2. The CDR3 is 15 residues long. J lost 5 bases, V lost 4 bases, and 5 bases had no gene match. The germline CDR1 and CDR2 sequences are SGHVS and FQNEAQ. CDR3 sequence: CASSSTSGGTGELFF. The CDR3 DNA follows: TGTGCCAGCAGCTCGACTAGCGGCGGAACCGGGGAGCTGTTTTTT.